These T cell receptor beta chains were read from a single sample in a study of shared clonotypes between healthy human individuals. Using immunoSEQ multiplex PCR, the repertoire was profiled, and TCRdb retains in-frame clones only, with some absent. Seen here are 630,000 or so clones, 95% to 98% observed once, and the top ten hold approximately 0.33%. The sequenced sample was naive CD8+ T cells sorted from blood. The receptors shown here come from a man aged 30 to 39 in good health. The CDR3 runs from the conserved cysteine through the conserved F or W. Clone size appears in some rows only: once, few, many, or a class for an expanded clone.

V: TRBV5-5; size: NA; CDR3: CASSFDFRTRVRSNQPQHF
V: TRBV27; size: once; CDR3: CASSKPGHNQPQHF
V: TRBV4-3; size: NA; CDR3: CASSQDRAGWTDTQYF
V: TRBV23-1; size: NA; CDR3: CASSQTLGPSGSSPGELFF
V: TRBV7-3; size: NA; CDR3: CASSLGLDGGTDTQYF
V: TRBV10-3; size: NA; CDR3: CAIRGLAEGTQYF
V: TRBV5-1; size: NA; CDR3: CASSLGGQPNQPQHF
V: TRBV7-9; size: NA; CDR3: CAVGTDRQPQHF
V: TRBV4-3; size: NA; CDR3: CASSQNGLALYEQYF
V: TRBV5-8; size: NA; CDR3: CASSFFLAGDNEQFF
V: TRBV29-1; size: NA; CDR3: CSARLAGGPTGELFF
V: TRBV29-1; size: NA; CDR3: CSATGAGWDSGNTIYF
V: TRBV27; size: NA; CDR3: CASRDSGSHHNQPQHF
V: TRBV30; size: NA; CDR3: CAWSVTANQPQHF
V: TRBV7-9; size: once; CDR3: CASSPPRRESYNEQFF
V: TRBV11-2; size: NA; CDR3: CASSWTSGRADTQYF
V: TRBV11-2; size: NA; CDR3: CASSPATSGSGSGEQFF
V: TRBV6-5; size: NA; CDR3: CASSYYPASTDTQYF
V: TRBV13; size: NA; CDR3: CASSSRTRNYETQYF
V: TRBV6-5; size: NA; CDR3: CASSYGPDRDYEQYF
V: TRBV27; size: NA; CDR3: CASSLGQNTGELFF
V: TRBV28; size: NA; CDR3: CASSFLGLNEQFF
V: TRBV15; size: NA; CDR3: CATSRDGDQPQHF
V: TRBV19; size: NA; CDR3: CASSITSGSREQYF
V: TRBV29-1; size: NA; CDR3: CSVNRLTDQETQYF
V: TRBV29-1; size: NA; CDR3: CSVERGDGSYEQYF
V: TRBV18; size: NA; CDR3: CASSPPQRDLLTISEQYF
V: TRBV4-1; size: NA; CDR3: CASSQVTVNTGELFF
V: TRBV28; size: NA; CDR3: CASSWGLAGAGTDTQYF
V: TRBV14; size: NA; CDR3: CASSQARTSSHQETQYF
V: TRBV27; size: NA; CDR3: CASSFQPLEEGSYEQYF
V: TRBV5-5; size: NA; CDR3: CASSLLAGAQPQHF
V: TRBV27; size: NA; CDR3: CASSSLSGTTYEQYF
V: TRBV27; size: NA; CDR3: CASKTGGFGYTF
V: TRBV5-6; size: once; CDR3: CASSLLAETYEQYF
V: TRBV2; size: NA; CDR3: CASSETGAYEQYF
V: TRBV6-5; size: NA; CDR3: CASSPVAGAPDTQYF
V: TRBV7-9; size: NA; CDR3: CASSLEGTVREQFF
V: TRBV12-5; size: NA; CDR3: CASGDSGVSYNEQFF
V: TRBV27; size: NA; CDR3: CASSYRSSYEQYF
V: TRBV7-7; size: NA; CDR3: CASSPRDPLITEAFF
V: TRBV11-2; size: NA; CDR3: CASSFTGAGYEQYF
V: TRBV7-6; size: NA; CDR3: CASSLALGRSYEQYF
V: TRBV7-9; size: NA; CDR3: CASSSVADQETQYF
V: TRBV30; size: NA; CDR3: CAWKIAPGAYEQYF
V: TRBV29-1; size: once; CDR3: CSVVEQGINQPQHF
V: TRBV25-1; size: once; CDR3: CASSGQGSEQYF
V: TRBV5-4; size: NA; CDR3: CASSPDPLAGESVYEQFF
V: TRBV28; size: NA; CDR3: CASSSTSYEQYF
V: TRBV7-7; size: NA; CDR3: CASSLGGGWTTEAFF
V: TRBV28; size: NA; CDR3: CASGWTGGKLGYTF
V: TRBV5-1; size: NA; CDR3: CASSPGPGTGASTNEKLFF
V: TRBV7-9; size: NA; CDR3: CASSYSNTEAFF
V: TRBV11-3; size: NA; CDR3: CASSAGYGQGQDTDTQYF